This TCR beta chain stems from a study of cytomegalovirus exposure and HLA in healthy donors. Points from the study as a whole: Data from an earlier analysis indicated that most TCR beta V segments were productive either about 87% or about 30% of the time. Differences between HLA loci emerged in a later analysis of TCR association rates, with DRB1 most and HLA-C fewest.

PCR involved 60 Vbeta and 13 Jbeta primers. Clones were sequenced by immunoSEQ multiplex PCR, and TCRdb holds only the in-frame ones, with some missing. The repertoire holds 150,000 or so clones, 83% seen once, with roughly 4% in the top ten. The germline V gene encodes CDR1 SGHAT and CDR2 FQNNGV. V lost 5 bases to trimming and J lost 5 bases; unmatched junction nucleotides: 11. The CDR3 length is 17 residues. The table lists this clone with a count of one. Its antigen is unidentified. The chain couples TRBV11-2 to TRBJ2-7; 14 bases are shared with TRBD2. This TCR derives from a man in his fifties in good health and CMV-seropositive. Sequencing was done on a sample of PBMCs. The CDR3 DNA follows: TGTGCCAGCAGCCCCACCCCGGGACTAGCGGGAGCTCACGAGCAGTACTTC. Translating it yields CASSPTPGLAGAHEQYF.